This TCR beta chain appears in the sequencing data of a study of CD8 T cells in ankylosing spondylitis. General study points: Ankylosing spondylitis blood appeared to carry a characteristic TCR beta motif of several highly homologous variants.

Regarding this clonotype: What it binds is unknown.

V gave up 1 base and J gave up 0 bases, with 13 bases separating them. CDR3 length: 16 residues. CDR1 is LGHDT, CDR2 YNNKEL, per germline (reference sequence). TCRdb processed the 5' RACE reads anew with MiXCR; each CDR3 protein has one entry. The profile shows approximately 300,000 distinct CDR3 sequences, under 8.5% of them singletons. This clonotype originated in a male donor with ankylosing spondylitis. What was sequenced was blood, either unsorted or a sorted T cell fraction (not recorded which). The rearrangement links TRBV3-1 to TRBJ2-7; D uncertain. The CDR3 reads CASSQGKWASSYEQYF. The DNA for the CDR3 is TGTGCCAGCAGCCAAGGGAAGTGGGCTTCCTCCTACGAGCAGTACTTC.